The 7 T cell receptor beta chains below come from one sample, sequenced in a study of PD-1 blockade in classical Hodgkin lymphoma. After autologous stem cell transplantation all patients relapsed, and prior brentuximab vedotin exposure differed between cohorts. Data came from immunoSEQ multiplex PCR; TCRdb stores just in-frame clones and leaves some out. The data contain approximately 60,000 clones, roughly 88% of them singletons. This specimen was peripheral blood mononuclear cells (PBMCs), taken at baseline. The origin of the receptors is a human donor with classical Hodgkin lymphoma.

The rearrangement links TRBV29-1 to TRBJ2-2, with D possibly matching TRBD1 (6 bases). V was trimmed by 5 bases and J by 8 bases, leaving 9 bases between them. Germline V gene data show CDR1 as SQVTM and CDR2 as ANQGSEA. There are 11 residues in the CDR3. The CDR3 coding sequence is TGCAGCGTTCTCAGGGGAGGGGAGCTGTTTTTT. Protein product: CSVLRGGELFF.

The chain combines TRBV6-4 with TRBJ2-2; TRBD2 matches at 12 bases. The germline CDR1 and CDR2 sequences are MRHNA and SNTAGT. This CDR3 is 15 amino acids long. The V gene end was trimmed by 6 bases and the J gene end by 4 bases; junction bases not matched to a gene: 3. This CDR3 reads CASSGLAGSTGELFF. The CDR3 DNA sequence: TGTGCCAGCAGCGGACTAGCGGGGTCCACCGGGGAGCTGTTTTTT.

As to this clone: An end of the junction does not agree with germline; a read error may underlie this. The chain joins TRBV4-1 to TRBJ2-1, with 12 bases matching TRBD2. There are 16 residues in the CDR3. Germline values: CDR1 MGHRA, CDR2 YSYEKL. The DNA for the CDR3 is TGTGCCAGCAGCCAGGGTCCTAGCGGGGGGGCAGGTGAGCAGTTCTTC. This translates into CASSQGPSGGAGEQFF.

The chain links TRBV6-1 to TRBJ1-2, with 7 bases aligning to TRBD1. Germline values: CDR1 MNHNS, CDR2 SASEGT. V shed 0 bases and J 4 bases; nucleotides not matched to a gene: 5. The CDR3 is made up of 15 amino acids. The chain's CDR3 is CASSEANRGSYGYTF. The DNA for the CDR3 is TGTGCCAGCAGTGAAGCTAACAGGGGAAGCTATGGCTACACCTTC.

The chain couples TRBV13 to TRBJ1-4, with a possible D match to TRBD1 (6 bases). Trimming left V 5 bases short and J 6 bases short, with 16 bases between. From germline, CDR1 is PRHDT and CDR2 FYEKMQ (reference sequence). The CDR3 length is 15 residues. CDR3 sequence (DNA): TGTGCCAGCAGCGCTGGCGGGGGCGAGTATGAAAAACTGTTTTTT. Protein: CASSAGGGEYEKLFF.

The chain uses TRBV7-2 and TRBJ2-5; weak D call: TRBD1 (6 bases). Germline CDR1 reads SGHTA; CDR2 reads FQGNSA. The V and J ends lost 1 base and 5 bases respectively, with 11 bases between them. This CDR3 has 14 residues. The CDR3 protein is CASSLGGRVETQYF. Written as DNA, the CDR3 is TGTGCCAGCAGCTTAGGGGGGCGGGTGGAGACCCAGTACTTC.

This chain's CDR3 is CASRQSPDRNEQFF. In DNA, the CDR3 is TGTGCCAGTCGACAAAGTCCAGACAGGAATGAGCAGTTCTTC. The chain joins TRBV19 to TRBJ2-1; D is perhaps TRBD1 (6 bases). This CDR3 comprises 14 residues. The germline gives CDR1 LNHDA, CDR2 SQIVND (reference sequence). The germline V and J ends were trimmed by 8 bases and 7 bases, with 18 bases remaining between them.